The rows below give T cell receptor beta chains drawn from one sample of a study of shared clonotypes between healthy human individuals. Assay: immunoSEQ multiplex PCR; the TCRdb copy retains only in-frame clones and omits some. The sample includes about 1,800,000 clones, roughly 94% of them seen just once. Sequenced input: naive CD8+ T cells sorted from blood. The receptors come from a man between 18 and 35 years old in good health. The CDR3 runs from the conserved cysteine through the conserved F or W. A D gene is named only where the DNA matches it firmly. Clone size is stated in some rows and not others, as once, few, many or a class when expanded.

size: .
V: TRBV4-1
length: 19
J: TRBJ2-5
D: TRBD1
DNA: TGCGCCAGCAGCCACGTCTCGATTAACCAGGGGGCCGGGCAAGAGACCCAGTACTTC
CDR3: CASSHVSINQGAGQETQYF

size: .
V: TRBV6-1
length: 14
J: TRBJ1-5
D: .
DNA: TGTGCCAGCAGTGAACTGGGGGGGGTTCAGCCCCAGCATTTT
CDR3: CASSELGGVQPQHF

size: .
V: TRBV7-2
length: 19
J: TRBJ1-3
D: TRBD1
DNA: TGTGCCAGCAGCGTAATAACTCCGGGACAGGGAACGGTCGGAAACACCATATATTTT
CDR3: CASSVITPGQGTVGNTIYF

size: .
V: TRBV14
length: 16
J: TRBJ2-6
D: .
DNA: TGTGCCAGCAGCCTAGGACAGAACTCTGGGGCCAACGTCCTGACTTTC
CDR3: CASSLGQNSGANVLTF

size: once
V: TRBV5-4
length: 14
J: TRBJ1-1
D: .
DNA: TGTGCCAGCAGCTCCAGGCCCAAGGGCACTGAAGCTTTCTTT
CDR3: CASSSRPKGTEAFF

size: .
V: TRBV5-4
length: 14
J: TRBJ1-2
D: TRBD1
DNA: TGTGCCAGCATCCGGGACAGGGCTAACTATGGCTACACCTTC
CDR3: CASIRDRANYGYTF

size: .
V: TRBV5-1
length: 13
J: TRBJ2-7
D: .
DNA: TGCGCCAGCAGCTTGGGGGACAATTACGAGCAGTACTTC
CDR3: CASSLGDNYEQYF

size: .
V: TRBV30
length: 13
J: TRBJ2-1
D: .
DNA: TGTGCCTGGAGTGGGGGACTCGACAATGAGCAGTTCTTC
CDR3: CAWSGGLDNEQFF

size: .
V: TRBV6-5
length: 15
J: TRBJ2-7
D: .
DNA: TGTGCCAGCAGCCAACCTGCGGGACAGCCCTACGAGCAGTACTTC
CDR3: CASSQPAGQPYEQYF

size: .
V: TRBV15
length: 14
J: TRBJ1-1
D: .
DNA: TGTGCCACCAGCAGAGATACCATCAACACTGAAGCTTTCTTT
CDR3: CATSRDTINTEAFF

size: .
V: TRBV6-6
length: 15
J: TRBJ2-1
D: .
DNA: TGTGCCAGCAGCCTCGGCGGGCTCTCCTACAATGAGCAGTTCTTC
CDR3: CASSLGGLSYNEQFF

size: .
V: TRBV30
length: 14
J: TRBJ1-1
D: .
DNA: TGTGCCTGGAGTGGGTGGACAGACAACACTGAAGCTTTCTTT
CDR3: CAWSGWTDNTEAFF

size: .
V: TRBV6-5
length: 14
J: TRBJ1-1
D: TRBD1
DNA: TGTGCCAGCAGTGACAGGGGTTTAAACACTGAAGCTTTCTTT
CDR3: CASSDRGLNTEAFF

size: .
V: TRBV9
length: 11
J: TRBJ2-7
D: .
DNA: TGTGCCAGCAGCGACCCGGGAGAGCAGTACTTC
CDR3: CASSDPGEQYF

size: .
V: TRBV19
length: 15
J: TRBJ1-6
D: .
DNA: TGTGCCAGTAGTCGGCAGGCGGATAATAATTCACCCCTCCACTTT
CDR3: CASSRQADNNSPLHF

size: .
V: TRBV6-5
length: 11
J: TRBJ2-1
D: .
DNA: TGTGCCAGCAGTTACGTGGGAGAGCAGTTCTTC
CDR3: CASSYVGEQFF

size: .
V: TRBV4-1
length: 13
J: TRBJ2-7
D: TRBD1
DNA: TGCGCCAGCAGCGCGGGACAGGGTTACGAGCAGTACTTC
CDR3: CASSAGQGYEQYF

size: .
V: TRBV6-6
length: 13
J: TRBJ2-5
D: .
DNA: TGTGCCAGCAGCCGCCGTATGGCAGAGACCCAGTACTTC
CDR3: CASSRRMAETQYF

size: .
V: TRBV6-6
length: 14
J: TRBJ2-7
D: TRBD1
DNA: TGTGCCAGCAGTCCAGCAGGGGGCTCCTACGAGCAGTACTTC
CDR3: CASSPAGGSYEQYF

size: .
V: TRBV6-1
length: 16
J: TRBJ1-1
D: .
DNA: TGTGCCAGCAGTGAAGAGGCAGGGGAGGGTCGGGATGAAGCTTTCTTT
CDR3: CASSEEAGEGRDEAFF

size: .
V: TRBV4-3
length: 20
J: TRBJ2-1
D: .
DNA: TGCGCCAGCAGCCAAGATCGAGTGATCGGGCCAGAGAGCTCCTACAATGAGCAGTTCTTC
CDR3: CASSQDRVIGPESSYNEQFF

size: .
V: TRBV5-4
length: 14
J: TRBJ1-3
D: .
DNA: TGTGCCAGCAGCTTAAGAGGGAATGGAAACACCATATATTTT
CDR3: CASSLRGNGNTIYF